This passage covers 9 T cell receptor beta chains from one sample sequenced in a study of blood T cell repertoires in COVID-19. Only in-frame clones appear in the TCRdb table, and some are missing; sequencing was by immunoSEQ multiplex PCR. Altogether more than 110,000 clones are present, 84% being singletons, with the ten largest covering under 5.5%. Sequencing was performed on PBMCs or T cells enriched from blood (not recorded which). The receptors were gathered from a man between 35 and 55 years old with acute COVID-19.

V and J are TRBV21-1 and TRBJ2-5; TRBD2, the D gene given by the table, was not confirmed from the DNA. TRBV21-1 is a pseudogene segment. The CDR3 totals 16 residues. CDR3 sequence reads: CASSKVGGVGQETQYF. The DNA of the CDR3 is TGTGCCAGCAGCAAAGTGGGCGGGGTCGGGCAAGAGACCCAGTACTTC.

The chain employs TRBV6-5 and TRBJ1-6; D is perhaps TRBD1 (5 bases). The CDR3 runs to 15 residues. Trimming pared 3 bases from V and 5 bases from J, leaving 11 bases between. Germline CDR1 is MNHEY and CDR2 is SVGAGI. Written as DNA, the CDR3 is TGTGCCAGCAGTTATCGCAGGGAAGATAATTCACCCCTCCACTTT. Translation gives CASSYRREDNSPLHF.

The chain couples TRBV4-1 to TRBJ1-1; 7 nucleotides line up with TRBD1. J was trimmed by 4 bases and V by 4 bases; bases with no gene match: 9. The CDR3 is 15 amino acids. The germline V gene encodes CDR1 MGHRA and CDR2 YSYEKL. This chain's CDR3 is CASSREFTGVTEAFF. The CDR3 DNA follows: TGCGCCAGCAGCCGGGAGTTTACAGGGGTCACTGAAGCTTTCTTT.

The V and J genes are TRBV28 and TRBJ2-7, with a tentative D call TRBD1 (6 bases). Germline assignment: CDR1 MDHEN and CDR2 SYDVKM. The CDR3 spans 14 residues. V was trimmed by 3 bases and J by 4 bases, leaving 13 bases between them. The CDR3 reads CASSFRTDQYEQYF. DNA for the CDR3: TGTGCCAGCAGTTTTAGGACAGACCAATACGAGCAGTACTTC.

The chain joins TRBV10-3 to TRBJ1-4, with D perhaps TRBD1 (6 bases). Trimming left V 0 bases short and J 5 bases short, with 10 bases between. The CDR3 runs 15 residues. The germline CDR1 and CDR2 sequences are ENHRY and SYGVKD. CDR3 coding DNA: TGTGCCATCAGTGAGTCAAGGGGGTTCAATGAAAAACTGTTTTTT. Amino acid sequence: CAISESRGFNEKLFF.

The CDR3 sequence: CASSLEVTGGSYNEQFF. Here the CDR3 DNA reads TGTGCCAGCAGCTTAGAAGTGACAGGGGGGTCCTACAATGAGCAGTTCTTC. This chain joins TRBV7-9 and TRBJ2-1, with 9 bases aligning to TRBD1. The CDR3 has 17 amino acids. CDR1 SEHNR and CDR2 FQNEAQ come from the germline V gene (reference sequence). V lost 1 base and J lost 1; bases outside the gene matches: 5.

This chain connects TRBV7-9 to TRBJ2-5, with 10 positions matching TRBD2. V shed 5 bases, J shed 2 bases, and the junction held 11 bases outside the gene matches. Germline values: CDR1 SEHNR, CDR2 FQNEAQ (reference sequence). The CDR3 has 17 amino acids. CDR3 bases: TGTGCCAGCAGCCACCCCCTAGCGGGAGCCGGGCAAGAGACCCAGTACTTC. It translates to CASSHPLAGAGQETQYF.

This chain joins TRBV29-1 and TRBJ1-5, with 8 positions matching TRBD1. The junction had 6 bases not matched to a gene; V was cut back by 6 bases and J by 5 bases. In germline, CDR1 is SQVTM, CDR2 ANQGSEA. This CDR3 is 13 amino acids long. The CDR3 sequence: CSVETGVDQPQHF. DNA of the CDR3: TGCAGCGTGGAGACAGGGGTTGATCAGCCCCAGCATTTT.

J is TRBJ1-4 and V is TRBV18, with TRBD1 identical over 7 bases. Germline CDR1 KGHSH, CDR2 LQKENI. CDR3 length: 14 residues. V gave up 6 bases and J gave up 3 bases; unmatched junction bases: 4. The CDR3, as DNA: TGTGCCAGCTCTGCCGGGACAGCTAATGAAAAACTGTTTTTT. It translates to CASSAGTANEKLFF.